This T cell receptor beta chain was retrieved from a study of T cells in Graves' hyperthyroidism and ophthalmopathy. In germline, CDR1 is SNHLY, CDR2 FYNNEI. This CDR3 has 14 amino acids. With 8 bases removed from V and 4 bases from J, the gap between germline ends came to 17 bases. This clonotype was seen at least ten times. Amplification of TCR beta CDR3 regions was performed using RNA transcripts as template. The HTBI primer set drove a first-round RT-PCR of the TCR CDR3. TCRdb redid the calling of the multiplex PCR reads with MiXCR, one entry per CDR3 protein. Seen here are some 98,000 distinct CDR3 sequences, around 40% observed once, and the top ten hold roughly 10%. Among the patients, aged 18 to 65, hyperthyroidism was newly diagnosed and had lasted under 2 months. Diagnoses were made from clinical symptoms, serum measures (thyroxine and TRAb), thyroid ultrasound and orbital computed tomography.

The TCR was taken from a woman younger than 45 with Graves' hyperthyroidism. V usage is TRBV2 and J usage is TRBJ1-2, with D uncertain. Sequencing used peripheral blood or thyroid tissue (not recorded which). This CDR3 is CASRSGARIYGYTF. CDR3 nucleotides: TGTGCCAGCCGATCAGGAGCCAGAATCTATGGCTACACCTTC.